This T cell receptor beta chain came from a study of cytomegalovirus exposure and HLA in healthy donors. As for the study in general: Membership in the Caucasian-associated ancestry cluster was found for 65% to 85% of approximately 400 genotyped donors.

As to this clone: The target antigen is unknown.

General study findings and limits: From TCR beta sequences, most subjects' HLA-A and HLA-B alleles were reportedly predicted accurately. Researchers reported from a later analysis that most CMV-associated TCR beta chains appeared HLA-restricted.

Germline-derived CDR1 and CDR2 are SGDLS and YYNGEE. This CDR3 comprises 14 residues. The V and J ends lost 3 bases and 5 bases respectively, with 14 bases between them. The PCR made use of 60 Vbeta and 13 Jbeta primers. Here immunoSEQ multiplex PCR was the method, and the copy in TCRdb shows in-frame clones only, minus some. The sample carries about 160,000 clones, 75% to 85% recorded once. The specimen sequenced was PBMCs. This chain links TRBV9 with TRBJ1-1; possibly TRBD1 for D (5 bases). This clonotype originated in a girl aged 2 to 9 in good health and CMV-seropositive. The chain's CDR3 is CASSASGYITEAFF. CDR3 nucleotide sequence: TGTGCCAGCAGCGCCTCAGGGTATATTACTGAAGCTTTCTTT. Full variable domain (remainder filled in from reference TRBV9 and TRBJ1-1): DSGVTQTPKHLITATGQRVTLRCSPRSGDLSVYWYQQSLDQGLQFLIQYYNGEERAKGNILERFSAQQFPDLHSELNLSSLELGDSALYFCASSASGYITEAFFGQGTRLTVV.